The entry below gives a single TCR beta chain sequence along with its context. This record comes from a study of CD8+CD57+ T cells in acquired aplastic anemia. Genomic DNA was employed as the template in profiling TCR beta VDJ and CDR3. TCRdb passed the reads through MiXCR, listing each CDR3 protein once. This sample has 160,000 or so distinct CDR3 sequences, with more than 45% found just once. Only patients with CD8+CD57+ cell expansion on flow cytometry were chosen for sequencing. Every patient had severe acquired aplastic anemia. Prior therapy had not been administered to any patient at the time of blood sampling. The CDR3 has 14 amino acids. Trimming took 3 bases from V and 5 from J, leaving 17 bases between them. Per germline, CDR1 DFQATT and CDR2 SNEGSKA (reference sequence).

This TCR came from a human donor with aplastic anemia. Source material: sorted CD4+, CD8+, or CD8+CD57+ T cells (not recorded which) from PBMCs. The chain couples TRBV20-1 to TRBJ2-7, with D possibly being TRBD1 (6 bases). The DNA for the CDR3 is TGCAGTGCTAGGGGGACACCTCGGCTCCACGAGCAGTACTTC. It translates to CSARGTPRLHEQYF.